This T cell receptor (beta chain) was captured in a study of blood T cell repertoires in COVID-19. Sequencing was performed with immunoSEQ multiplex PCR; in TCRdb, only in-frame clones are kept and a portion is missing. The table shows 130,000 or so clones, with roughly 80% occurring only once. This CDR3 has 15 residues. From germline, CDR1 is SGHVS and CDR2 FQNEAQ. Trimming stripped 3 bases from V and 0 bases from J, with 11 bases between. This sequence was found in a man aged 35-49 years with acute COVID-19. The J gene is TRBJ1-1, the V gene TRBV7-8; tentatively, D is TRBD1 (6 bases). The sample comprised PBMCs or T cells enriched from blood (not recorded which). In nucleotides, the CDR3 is TGTGCCAGCAGCTTCACAGGGACTATGAACACTGAAGCTTTCTTT. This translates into CASSFTGTMNTEAFF.